A single sample is the source of the 9 T cell receptor beta chains below, sequenced in a study of CD8+CD57+ T cells in acquired aplastic anemia. Patients sequenced had flow cytometry evidence of CD8+CD57+ cell expansion. Researchers used genomic DNA as the template to profile TCR beta VDJ and CDR3. MiXCR was run by TCRdb on the reads, yielding one entry per CDR3 protein. Found here are about 260,000 distinct CDR3 sequences, 70% to 85% of them singletons; the top ten hold 40% to 55%. The sample consisted of sorted CD4+, CD8+, or CD8+CD57+ T cells (not recorded which) from PBMCs. These receptors were collected from a human donor with aplastic anemia.

This clonotype was seen once. This is likely a read error, given that the CDR3 carries no conserved phenylalanine or tryptophan at its end. It is unclear where the CDR3 begins or ends on the DNA, so no DNA is shown, and the CDR3 is as TCRdb lists it. The V and J genes are TRBV7-8 and TRBJ2-3; TRBD2 is taken as the D call from the table, unchecked against the DNA. Including both end residues, the CDR3 is 13 amino acids long. Looked up from germline, CDR1 is SGHVS and CDR2 is FQNEAQ. The chain's CDR3 is CASSDAGRAEPQY.

This clonotype is a singleton in its sample. Sequence at one end of the junction differs from germline and may be a read error. The V gene is TRBV19, the J gene TRBJ2-1; 8 positions agree with TRBD2. The CDR3 is 15 amino acids. Germline CDR1 LNHDA, CDR2 SQIVND (reference sequence). The DNA for the CDR3 is TGTACCAGTAGTCTAACTAGCGGAGTCTACAATGAGCAGTTCTTC. It specifies CTSSLTSGVYNEQFF.

Only one count was recorded for this clonotype. One end of the junction is discordant with germline, which a read error may explain. The CDR3 region has the DNA TGCGCCAGCAGCCAAGACTCTTCCGGGGGGAGGTTT. Protein: CASSQDSSGGRF. The J gene is TRBJ2-3, the V gene TRBV7-6; the match to TRBD2 covers 7 bases. CDR3 length: 12 residues. CDR1 SGHVS and CDR2 FNYEAQ come from the germline V gene.

This clonotype has a single count. The chain links TRBV7-8 to TRBJ1-1; D is ambiguous. The V and J ends lost 1 base and 3 bases respectively, with 15 bases between them. The CDR3 extends over 16 amino acids. CDR1 is SGHVS, CDR2 FQNEAQ, per germline. CDR3: CASSLEGSQAYTEAFF. The CDR3 DNA reads as TGTGCCAGCAGCTTAGAAGGAAGTCAGGCCTACACTGAAGCTTTCTTT.

The V and J genes are TRBV19 and TRBJ1-2; D perhaps matches TRBD1 (5 bases). The CDR3 loop spans 14 amino acids. V was cut by 5 bases and J by 7 bases, with 17 bases left in between. The V gene's germline CDR1 is LNHDA and CDR2 SQIVND (reference sequence). The CDR3 loop reads CASSPEPGPFGYTF. CDR3 DNA sequence: TGTGCCAGTAGTCCAGAGCCGGGACCCTTTGGCTACACCTTC.

This rearrangement joins TRBV7-2 to TRBJ1-1; 8 positions agree with TRBD1. The germline CDR1 and CDR2 sequences are SGHTA and FQGNSA. Losses at the gene ends were 1 base for V and 14 bases for J; bases not matched to a gene: 15. The CDR3 length is 15 residues. The CDR3 nucleotides are TGTGCCAGCAGCTTAGATCAGGGGGCGAAGAGCGACGCCTTCTTT. Translation: CASSLDQGAKSDAFF.

The rearrangement links TRBV7-3 to TRBJ1-1; 7 nucleotides line up with TRBD1. V trimming: 6 bases; J trimming: 10 bases; junction bases outside the gene matches: 20. The CDR3 length is 16 residues. CDR1 and CDR2 from the germline V gene are SGHTA and FQGTGA. CDR3 residues: CASRLDTQQGDRGAFF. CDR3 bases: TGTGCCAGCAGATTAGATACCCAGCAGGGGGACCGGGGAGCTTTCTTT.

The V call is TRBV5-6, the J call TRBJ1-1; the D gene is possibly TRBD1 (5 bases). Germline loops: CDR1 SGHDT, CDR2 YYEEEE. V lost 4 bases, J lost 5 bases, and 12 bases lay in between. The length of the CDR3 is 13 residues. Written as DNA, the CDR3 is TGTGCCAGCAGCCTGGGGGAGGGAACTGAAGCTTTCTTT. The encoded protein is CASSLGEGTEAFF.

To note about this clonotype: This CDR3 fails to terminate in the conserved phenylalanine or tryptophan, so it likely reflects a read error. The DNA is omitted, as the CDR3 cannot be located on it reliably, and the CDR3 follows TCRdb's listing. The chain uses TRBV7-8 and TRBJ2-3; no DNA check was done on the table's D call, TRBD2. The CDR3 totals 13 residues, both ends included. Germline V gene lookup returns CDR1 SGHVS and CDR2 FQNEAQ. The CDR3 here is CASSLAGSPDQQY.